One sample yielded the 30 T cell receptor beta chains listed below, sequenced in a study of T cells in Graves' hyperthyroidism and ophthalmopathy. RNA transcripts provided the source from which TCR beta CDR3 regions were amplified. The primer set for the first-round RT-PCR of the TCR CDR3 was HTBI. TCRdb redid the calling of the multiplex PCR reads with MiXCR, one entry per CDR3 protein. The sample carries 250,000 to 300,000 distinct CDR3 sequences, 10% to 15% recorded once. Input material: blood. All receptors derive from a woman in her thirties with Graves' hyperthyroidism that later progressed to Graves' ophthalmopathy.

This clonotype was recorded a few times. The CDR3 sequence: CASSDSGTDNEKLFF. The CDR3, as DNA: TGTGCCAGCAGCGACTCCGGGACCGATAATGAAAAACTGTTTTTT. The chain couples TRBV11-1 to TRBJ1-4; a weak D match, TRBD1 (5 bases). The germline V gene encodes CDR1 SGHAT and CDR2 FQDESV (reference sequence). The ends were cut back, 5 bases at V and 4 bases at J, with 14 bases in the middle. The length of the CDR3 is 15 residues.

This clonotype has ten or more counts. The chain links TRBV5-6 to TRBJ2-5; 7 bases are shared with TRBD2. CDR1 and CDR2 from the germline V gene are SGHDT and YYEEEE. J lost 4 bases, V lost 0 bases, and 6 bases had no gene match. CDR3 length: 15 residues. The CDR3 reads CASSLAGGSGETQYF. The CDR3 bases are TGTGCCAGCAGCTTGGCGGGAGGCTCGGGAGAGACCCAGTACTTC.

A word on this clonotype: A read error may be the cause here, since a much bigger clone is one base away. This CDR3 is CASSDGDSGSDNEQFF. In nucleotides, the CDR3 is TGTGCCAGCAGTGATGGGGACAGCGGGTCGGACAATGAGCAGTTCTTC. The V and J genes are TRBV12-3 or TRBV12-4 and TRBJ2-1; the D gene is possibly TRBD1 (7 bases). The CDR3 is 16 amino acids. Trimming removed 5 bases from V and 5 bases from J, with 19 bases in between.

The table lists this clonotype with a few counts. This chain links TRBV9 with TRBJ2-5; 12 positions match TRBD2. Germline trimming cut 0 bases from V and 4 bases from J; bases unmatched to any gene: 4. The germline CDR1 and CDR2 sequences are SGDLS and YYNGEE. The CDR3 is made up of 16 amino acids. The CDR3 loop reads CASSVEGGLAGETQYF. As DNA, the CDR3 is TGTGCCAGCAGCGTAGAGGGGGGACTAGCGGGAGAGACCCAGTACTTC.

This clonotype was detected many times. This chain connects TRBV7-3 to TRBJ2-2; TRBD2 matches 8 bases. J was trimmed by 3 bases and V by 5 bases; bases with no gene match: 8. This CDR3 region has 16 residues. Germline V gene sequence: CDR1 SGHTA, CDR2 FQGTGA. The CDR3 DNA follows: TGTGCCAGCAGCCCTCAAGCGGGAGTGGACACCGGGGAGCTGTTTTTT. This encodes CASSPQAGVDTGELFF. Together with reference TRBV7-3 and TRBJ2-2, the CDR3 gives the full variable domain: GAGVSQTPSNKVTEKGKYVELRCDPISGHTALYWYRQSLGQGPEFLIYFQGTGAADDSGLPNDRFFAVRPEGSVSTLKIQRTERGDSAVYLCASSPQAGVDTGELFFGEGSRLTVL.

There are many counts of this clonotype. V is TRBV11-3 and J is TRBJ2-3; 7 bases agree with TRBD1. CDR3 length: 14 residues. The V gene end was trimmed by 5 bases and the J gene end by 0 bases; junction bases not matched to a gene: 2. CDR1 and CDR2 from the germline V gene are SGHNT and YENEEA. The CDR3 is CASSTDRSTDTQYF. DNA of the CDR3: TGTGCCAGCAGCACGGACAGGAGCACAGATACGCAGTATTTT.

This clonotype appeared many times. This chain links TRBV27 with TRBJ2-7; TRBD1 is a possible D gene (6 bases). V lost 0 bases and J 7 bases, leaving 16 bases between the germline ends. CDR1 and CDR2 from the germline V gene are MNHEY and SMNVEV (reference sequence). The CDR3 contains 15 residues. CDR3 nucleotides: TGTGCCAGCAGTTTATCCCTGGACAGCCAGCAGGAGCAGTACTTC. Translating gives CASSLSLDSQQEQYF.

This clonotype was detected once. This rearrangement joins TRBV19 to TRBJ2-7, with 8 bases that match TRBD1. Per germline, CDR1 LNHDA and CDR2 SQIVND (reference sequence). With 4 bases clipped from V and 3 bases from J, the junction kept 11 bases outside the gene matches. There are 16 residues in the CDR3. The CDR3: CASSTGRVGQGYEQYF. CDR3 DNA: TGTGCCAGTAGTACCGGTCGCGTAGGACAGGGCTACGAGCAGTACTTC.

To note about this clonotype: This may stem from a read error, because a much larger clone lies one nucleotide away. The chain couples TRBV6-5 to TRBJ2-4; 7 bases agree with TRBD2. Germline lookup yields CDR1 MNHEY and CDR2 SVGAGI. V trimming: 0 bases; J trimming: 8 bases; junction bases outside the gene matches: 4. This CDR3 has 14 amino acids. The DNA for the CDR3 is TGTGCCAGCAGTTACTCGCGGGGAGGGGACATTCAGTACTTC. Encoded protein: CASSYSRGGDIQYF.

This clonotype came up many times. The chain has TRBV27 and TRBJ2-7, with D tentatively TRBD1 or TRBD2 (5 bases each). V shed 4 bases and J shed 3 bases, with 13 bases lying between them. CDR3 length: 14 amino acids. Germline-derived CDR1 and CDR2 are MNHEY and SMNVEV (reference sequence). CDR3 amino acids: CASSSQDWNYEQYF. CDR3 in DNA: TGTGCCAGCAGTTCACAGGACTGGAACTACGAGCAGTACTTC.

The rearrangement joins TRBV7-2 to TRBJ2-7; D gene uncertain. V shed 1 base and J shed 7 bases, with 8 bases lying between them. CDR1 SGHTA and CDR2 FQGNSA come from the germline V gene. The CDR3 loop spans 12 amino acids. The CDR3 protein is CASSLVSEEQYF. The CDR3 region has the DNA TGTGCCAGCAGCTTAGTGTCCGAGGAGCAGTACTTC.

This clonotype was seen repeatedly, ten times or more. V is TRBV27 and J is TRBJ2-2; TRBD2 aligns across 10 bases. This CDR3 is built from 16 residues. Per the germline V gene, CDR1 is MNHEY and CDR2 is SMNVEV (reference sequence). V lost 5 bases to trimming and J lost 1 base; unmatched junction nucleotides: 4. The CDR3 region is CASSALAGVNTGELFF. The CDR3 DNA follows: TGTGCCAGCAGTGCTCTAGCGGGGGTGAACACCGGGGAGCTGTTTTTT.

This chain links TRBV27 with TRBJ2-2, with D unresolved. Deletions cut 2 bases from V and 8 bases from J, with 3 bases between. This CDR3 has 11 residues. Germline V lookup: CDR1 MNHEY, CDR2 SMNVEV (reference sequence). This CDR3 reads CASSLLGELFF. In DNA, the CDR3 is TGTGCCAGCAGTTTACTTGGGGAGCTGTTTTTT.

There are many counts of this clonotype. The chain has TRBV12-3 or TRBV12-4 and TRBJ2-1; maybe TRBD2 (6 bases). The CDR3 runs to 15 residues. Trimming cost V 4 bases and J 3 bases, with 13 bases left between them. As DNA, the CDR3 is TGTGCCAGCAGTTCTGGCCCGGACTACTACAATGAGCAGTTCTTC. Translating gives CASSSGPDYYNEQFF.

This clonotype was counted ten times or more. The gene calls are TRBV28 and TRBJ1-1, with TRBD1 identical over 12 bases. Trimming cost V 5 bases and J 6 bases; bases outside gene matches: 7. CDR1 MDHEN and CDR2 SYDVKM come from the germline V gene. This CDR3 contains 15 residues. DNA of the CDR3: TGTGCCAGCAGTCAGGCAGGGACAGGGGGCGCTGAAGCTTTCTTT. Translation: CASSQAGTGGAEAFF.

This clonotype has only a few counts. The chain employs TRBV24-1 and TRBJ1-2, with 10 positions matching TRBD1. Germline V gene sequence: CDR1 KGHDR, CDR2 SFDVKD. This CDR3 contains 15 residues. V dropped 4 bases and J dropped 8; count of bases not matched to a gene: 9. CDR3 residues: CATSEAPGQGQGYTF. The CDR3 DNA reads TGTGCCACCAGTGAGGCCCCGGGACAGGGGCAGGGCTACACCTTC.

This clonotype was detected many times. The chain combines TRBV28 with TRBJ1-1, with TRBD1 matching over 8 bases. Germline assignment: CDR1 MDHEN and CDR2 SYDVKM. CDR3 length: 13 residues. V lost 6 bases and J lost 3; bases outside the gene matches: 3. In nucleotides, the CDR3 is TGTGCCAGCAGGGGACAGGCTCACACTGAAGCTTTCTTT. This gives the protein CASRGQAHTEAFF.

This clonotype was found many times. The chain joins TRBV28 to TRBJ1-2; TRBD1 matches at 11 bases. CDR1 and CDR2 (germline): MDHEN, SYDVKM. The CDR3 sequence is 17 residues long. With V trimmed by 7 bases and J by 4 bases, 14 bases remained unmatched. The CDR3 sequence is CASKRSGTGGLLYGYTF. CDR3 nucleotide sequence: TGTGCCAGCAAACGATCGGGGACAGGGGGTCTCCTCTATGGCTACACCTTC.

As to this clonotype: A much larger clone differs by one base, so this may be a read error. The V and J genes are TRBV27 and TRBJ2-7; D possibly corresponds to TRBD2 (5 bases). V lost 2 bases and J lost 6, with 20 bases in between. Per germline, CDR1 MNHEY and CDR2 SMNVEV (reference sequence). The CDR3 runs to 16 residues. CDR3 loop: CASSLGGLSGYREQYF. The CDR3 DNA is TGTGCCAGCAGTTTAGGTGGTCTATCGGGATACCGCGAGCAGTACTTC.

This CDR3 is CASSFKVQIGFTDTQYF. The CDR3 bases are TGTGCCAGCAGCTTCAAGGTCCAGATAGGATTCACAGATACGCAGTATTTT. V and J are TRBV7-8 and TRBJ2-3; D unclear. Germline V gene data show CDR1 as SGHVS and CDR2 as FQNEAQ. V gave up 3 bases and J gave up 2 bases, with 18 bases separating them. CDR3 length: 17 residues.

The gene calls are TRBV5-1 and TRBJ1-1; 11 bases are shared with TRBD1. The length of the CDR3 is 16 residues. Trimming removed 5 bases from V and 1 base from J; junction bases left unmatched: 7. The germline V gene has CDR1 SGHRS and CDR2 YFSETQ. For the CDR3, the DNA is TGCGCCAGCAGGCGGACAGGGGGCATTGAGAACACTGAAGCTTTCTTT. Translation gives CASRRTGGIENTEAFF.

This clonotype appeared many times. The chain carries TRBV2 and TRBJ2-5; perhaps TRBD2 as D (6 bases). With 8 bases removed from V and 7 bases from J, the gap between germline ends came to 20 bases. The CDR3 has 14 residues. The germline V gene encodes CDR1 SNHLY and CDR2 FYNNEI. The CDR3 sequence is CASGTDGLTGTQYF. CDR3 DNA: TGTGCCAGCGGAACGGACGGACTAACTGGGACCCAGTACTTC.

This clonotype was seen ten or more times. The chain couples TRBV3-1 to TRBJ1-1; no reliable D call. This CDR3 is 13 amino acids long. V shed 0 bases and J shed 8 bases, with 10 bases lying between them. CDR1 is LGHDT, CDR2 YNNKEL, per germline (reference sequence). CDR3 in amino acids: CASSQDAAGEAFF. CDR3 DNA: TGTGCCAGCAGCCAAGACGCGGCAGGAGAAGCTTTCTTT.

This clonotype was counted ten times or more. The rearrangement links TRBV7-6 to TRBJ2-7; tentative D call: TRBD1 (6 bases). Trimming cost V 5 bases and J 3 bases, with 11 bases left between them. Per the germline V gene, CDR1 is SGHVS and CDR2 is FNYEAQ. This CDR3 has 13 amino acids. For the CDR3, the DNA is TGTGCCAGCAGCCACCGGGACAACTACGAGCAGTACTTC. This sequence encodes CASSHRDNYEQYF.

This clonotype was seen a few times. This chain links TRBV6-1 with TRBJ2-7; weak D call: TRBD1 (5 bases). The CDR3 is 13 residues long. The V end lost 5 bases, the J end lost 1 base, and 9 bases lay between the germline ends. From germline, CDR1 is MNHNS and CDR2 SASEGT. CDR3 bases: TGTGCCAGCAGTACCGACAGTTCCTACGAGCAGTACTTC. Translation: CASSTDSSYEQYF.

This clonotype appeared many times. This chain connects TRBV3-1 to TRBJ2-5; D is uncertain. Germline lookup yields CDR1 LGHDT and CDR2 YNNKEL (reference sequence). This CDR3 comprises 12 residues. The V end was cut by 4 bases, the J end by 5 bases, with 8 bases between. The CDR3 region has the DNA TGTGCCAGCAGCCGGGCCGCCGAGACCCAGTACTTC. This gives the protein CASSRAAETQYF.

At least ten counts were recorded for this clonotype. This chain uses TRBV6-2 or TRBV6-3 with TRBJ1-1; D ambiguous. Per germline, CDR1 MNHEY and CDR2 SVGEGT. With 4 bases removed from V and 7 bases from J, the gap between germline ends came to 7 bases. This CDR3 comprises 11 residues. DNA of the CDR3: TGTGCCAGCAGTTTCCGATATGAAGCTTTCTTT. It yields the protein CASSFRYEAFF.

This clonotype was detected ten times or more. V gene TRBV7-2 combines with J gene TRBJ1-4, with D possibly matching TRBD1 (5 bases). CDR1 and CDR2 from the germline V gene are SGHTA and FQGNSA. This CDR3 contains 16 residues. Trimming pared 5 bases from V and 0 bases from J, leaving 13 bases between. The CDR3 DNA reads TGTGCCAGCAGCCGTTTGGGCAGGGCAACTAATGAAAAACTGTTTTTT. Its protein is CASSRLGRATNEKLFF.

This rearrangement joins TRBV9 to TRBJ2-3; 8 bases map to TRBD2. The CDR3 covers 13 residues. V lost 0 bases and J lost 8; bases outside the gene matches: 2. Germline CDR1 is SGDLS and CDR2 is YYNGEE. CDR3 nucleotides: TGTGCCAGCAGCGTAGTCGCGGGAGGTACGCAGTATTTT. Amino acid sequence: CASSVVAGGTQYF.

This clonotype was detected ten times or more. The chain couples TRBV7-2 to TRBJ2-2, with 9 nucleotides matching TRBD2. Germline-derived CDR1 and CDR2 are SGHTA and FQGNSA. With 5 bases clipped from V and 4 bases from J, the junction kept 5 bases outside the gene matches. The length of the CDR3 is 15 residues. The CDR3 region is CASSPGLAFTGELFF. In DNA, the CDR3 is TGTGCCAGCAGCCCAGGACTAGCGTTCACCGGGGAGCTGTTTTTT. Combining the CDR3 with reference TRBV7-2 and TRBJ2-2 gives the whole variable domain GAGVSQSPSNKVTEKGKDVELRCDPISGHTALYWYRQSLGQGLEFLIYFQGNSAPDKSGLPSDRFSAERTGGSVSTLTIQRTQQEDSAVYLCASSPGLAFTGELFFGEGSRLTVL.